Below are 7 T cell receptor beta chains sequenced from a single sample in a study of OX40 agonist ivuxolimab in advanced cancers. The protocol was immunoSEQ multiplex PCR, while the TCRdb copy is restricted to in-frame clones and leaves out a portion. The table records 80,000 or so clones, about 85% of them present only once. Here the sequenced sample was CD4+ or CD8+ T cells sorted from blood, taken in a trial of the OX40 agonist ivuxolimab. The receptors shown here come from an adult with an advanced solid tumor such as melanoma, head and neck, liver or kidney cancer.

The V and J genes are TRBV7-8 and TRBJ2-7, with D perhaps matching TRBD1 (6 bases). Trimming removed 4 bases at V and 5 bases at J, with 15 bases between. The CDR3 sequence is 14 residues long. Germline loops: CDR1 SGHVS, CDR2 FQNEAQ. CDR3 bases: TGTGCCAGCAGCTGGGCAGGGGCAGCCAACGAGCAGTACTTC. Its translation: CASSWAGAANEQYF. Full variable domain (remainder filled in from reference TRBV7-8 and TRBJ2-7): GAGVSQSPRYKVAKRGQDVALRCDPISGHVSLFWYQQALGQGPEFLTYFQNEAQLDKSGLPSDRFFAERPEGSVSTLKIQRTQQEDSAVYLCASSWAGAANEQYFGPGTRLTVT.

The genes are TRBV7-2 and TRBJ2-5; tentatively, D is TRBD1 or TRBD2 (5 bases each). The V gene's germline CDR1 is SGHTA and CDR2 FQGNSA. This CDR3 has 15 amino acids. V shed 5 bases and J shed 5 bases, with 18 bases lying between them. The DNA for the CDR3 is TGTGCCAGCAGCCCCCCCCAGGCCTGGGGGGAGACCCAGTACTTC. As protein: CASSPPQAWGETQYF.

This sequence joins TRBV29-1 and TRBJ1-2; the D gene is possibly TRBD1 (5 bases). V lost 6 bases and J lost 0, with 26 bases in between. The CDR3 totals 18 residues. Germline V gene data show CDR1 as SQVTM and CDR2 as ANQGSEA. DNA for the CDR3: TGCAGCGTGGGGGGGAGGATGCCAACTCCGGGGGCTAACTATGGCTACACCTTC. Residues: CSVGGRMPTPGANYGYTF.

This clone occurred once. CDR3 sequence (DNA): TGCAGCGTTCACAGGGCGGAGACCCAGTACTTC. It yields the protein CSVHRAETQYF. The chain carries TRBV29-1 and TRBJ2-5, with D possibly matching TRBD1 (6 bases). The CDR3 contains 11 residues. Germline CDR1 reads SQVTM; CDR2 reads ANQGSEA. Trimming removed 5 bases at V and 5 bases at J, with 9 bases between.

The chain couples TRBV19 to TRBJ1-3; 7 nucleotides agree with TRBD1. CDR1 and CDR2 from the germline V gene are LNHDA and SQIVND (reference sequence). This CDR3 is built from 14 residues. Trimming took 10 bases from V and 2 from J; bases not matched to a gene: 8. CDR3 coding DNA: TGTGCCACCGTTCCGACAGGGCCTGGAAACACCATATATTTT. This translates into CATVPTGPGNTIYF.

The chain links TRBV21-1 to TRBJ1-2; the table's D call TRBD1 went unverified against the DNA. TRBV21-1 is reported as a pseudogene. This CDR3 spans 17 amino acids. CDR3 protein: CASTARQGPPYVYGYTF. The CDR3 nucleotides are TGTGCCAGCACCGCTAGACAGGGACCCCCTTATGTCTATGGCTACACCTTC.

V gene TRBV7-9 combines with J gene TRBJ1-1; TRBD1 is a possible D gene (5 bases). V lost 4 bases and J lost 1, with 10 bases in between. This CDR3 has 14 amino acids. In germline, CDR1 is SEHNR, CDR2 FQNEAQ (reference sequence). DNA of the CDR3: TGTGCCAGCAGCTGGGGCCAGGCGAACACTGAAGCTTTCTTT. It yields the protein CASSWGQANTEAFF. The variable domain in full, with the rest retrieved from reference TRBV7-9 and TRBJ1-1, is DTGVSQNPRHKITKRGQNVTFRCDPISEHNRLYWYRQTLGQGPEFLTYFQNEAQLEKSRLLSDRFSAERPKGSFSTLEIQRTEQGDSAMYLCASSWGQANTEAFFGQGTRLTVV.